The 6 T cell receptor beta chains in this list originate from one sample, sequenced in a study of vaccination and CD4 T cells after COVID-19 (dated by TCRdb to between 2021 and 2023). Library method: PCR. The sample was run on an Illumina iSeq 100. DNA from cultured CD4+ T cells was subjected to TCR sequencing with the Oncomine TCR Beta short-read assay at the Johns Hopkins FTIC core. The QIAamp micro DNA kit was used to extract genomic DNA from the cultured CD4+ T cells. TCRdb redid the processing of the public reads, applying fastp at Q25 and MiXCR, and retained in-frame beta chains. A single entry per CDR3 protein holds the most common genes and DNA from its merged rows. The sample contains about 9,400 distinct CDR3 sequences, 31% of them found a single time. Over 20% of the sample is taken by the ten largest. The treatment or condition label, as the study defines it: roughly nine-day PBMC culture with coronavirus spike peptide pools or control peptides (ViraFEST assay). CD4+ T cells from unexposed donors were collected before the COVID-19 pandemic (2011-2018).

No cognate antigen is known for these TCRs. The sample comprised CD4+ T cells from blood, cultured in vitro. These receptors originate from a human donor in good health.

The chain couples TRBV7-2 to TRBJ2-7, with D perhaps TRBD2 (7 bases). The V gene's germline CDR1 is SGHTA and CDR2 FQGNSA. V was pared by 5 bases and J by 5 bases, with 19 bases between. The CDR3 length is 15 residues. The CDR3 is CASSPIGGRRNEQYF. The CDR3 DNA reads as TGTGCCAGCAGCCCGATCGGGGGGCGTCGGAACGAGCAGTACTTC.

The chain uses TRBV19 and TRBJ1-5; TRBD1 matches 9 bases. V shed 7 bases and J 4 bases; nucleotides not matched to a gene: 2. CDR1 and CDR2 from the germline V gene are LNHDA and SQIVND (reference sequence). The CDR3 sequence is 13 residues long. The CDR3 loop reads CASKGTGNQPQHF. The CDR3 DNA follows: TGTGCCAGTAAAGGGACAGGGAATCAGCCCCAGCATTTT.

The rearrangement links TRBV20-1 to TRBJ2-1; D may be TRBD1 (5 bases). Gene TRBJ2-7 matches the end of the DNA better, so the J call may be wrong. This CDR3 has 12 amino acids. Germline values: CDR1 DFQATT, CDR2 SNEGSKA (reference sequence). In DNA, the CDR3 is TGCAGTGCTAATGCAGTGGGGCGCGAGCAGTACTTC. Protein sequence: CSANAVGREQYF.

The CDR3 reads CSARTSGGSSYNEQFF. The CDR3 nucleotides are TGCAGTGCTAGAACTAGCGGGGGAAGCTCCTACAATGAGCAGTTCTTC. The rearrangement uses TRBV20-1 and TRBJ2-1, with 11 bases identical to TRBD2. The CDR3 is 16 residues long. CDR1 and CDR2 from the germline V gene are DFQATT and SNEGSKA (reference sequence). The junction had 3 bases not matched to a gene; V was cut back by 2 bases and J by 0 bases.

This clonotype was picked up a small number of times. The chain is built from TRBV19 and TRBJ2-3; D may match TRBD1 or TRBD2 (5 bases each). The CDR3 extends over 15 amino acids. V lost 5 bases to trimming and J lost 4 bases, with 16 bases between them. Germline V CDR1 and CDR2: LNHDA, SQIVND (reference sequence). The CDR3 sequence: CASSGGRRAADTQYF. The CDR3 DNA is TGTGCCAGTAGTGGGGGTCGACGGGCCGCAGATACGCAGTATTTT.

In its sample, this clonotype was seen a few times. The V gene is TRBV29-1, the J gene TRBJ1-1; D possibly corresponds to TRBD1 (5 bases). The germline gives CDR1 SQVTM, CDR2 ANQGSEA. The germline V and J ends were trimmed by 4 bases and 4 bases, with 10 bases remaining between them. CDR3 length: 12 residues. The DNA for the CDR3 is TGCAGCGTTGGGCAGGGCCGCACTGAAGCTTTCTTT. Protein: CSVGQGRTEAFF.